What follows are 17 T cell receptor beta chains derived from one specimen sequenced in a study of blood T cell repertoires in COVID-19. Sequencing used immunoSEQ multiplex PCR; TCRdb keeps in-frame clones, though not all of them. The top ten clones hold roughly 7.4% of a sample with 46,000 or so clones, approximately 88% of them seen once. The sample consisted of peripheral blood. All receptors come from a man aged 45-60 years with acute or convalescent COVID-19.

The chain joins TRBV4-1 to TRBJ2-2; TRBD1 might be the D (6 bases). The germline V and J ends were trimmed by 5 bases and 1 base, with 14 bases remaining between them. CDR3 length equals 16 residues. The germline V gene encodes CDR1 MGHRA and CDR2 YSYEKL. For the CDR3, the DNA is TGCGCCAGCAGCAAGAGGGACAAACTGAACACCGGGGAGCTGTTTTTT. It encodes CASSKRDKLNTGELFF.

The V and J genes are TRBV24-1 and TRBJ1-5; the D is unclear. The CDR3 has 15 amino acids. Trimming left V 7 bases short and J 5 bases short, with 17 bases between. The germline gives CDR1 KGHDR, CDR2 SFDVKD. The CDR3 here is CATSDGPAEDQPQHF. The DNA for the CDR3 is TGTGCCACCAGCGATGGCCCCGCCGAAGATCAGCCCCAGCATTTT.

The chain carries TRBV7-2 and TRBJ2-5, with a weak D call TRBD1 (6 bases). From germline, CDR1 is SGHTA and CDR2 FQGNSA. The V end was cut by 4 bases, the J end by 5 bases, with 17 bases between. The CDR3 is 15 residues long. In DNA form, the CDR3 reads TGTGCCAGCAGCTGGACAGTCAACCTGGGGGAGACCCAGTACTTC. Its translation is CASSWTVNLGETQYF.

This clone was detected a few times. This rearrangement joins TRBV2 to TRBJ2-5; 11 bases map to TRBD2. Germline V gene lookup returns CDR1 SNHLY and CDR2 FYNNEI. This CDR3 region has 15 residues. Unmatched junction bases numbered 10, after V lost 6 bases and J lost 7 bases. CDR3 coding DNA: TGTGCCAGCAGCATGACTAGCGGGGCGCAGGGGACCCAGTACTTC. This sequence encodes CASSMTSGAQGTQYF.

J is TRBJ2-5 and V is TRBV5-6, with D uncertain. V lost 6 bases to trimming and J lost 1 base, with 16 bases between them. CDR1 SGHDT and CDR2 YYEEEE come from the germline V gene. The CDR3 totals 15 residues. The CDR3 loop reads CASTPTPVVQETQYF. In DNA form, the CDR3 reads TGTGCCAGCACCCCTACCCCGGTCGTCCAAGAGACCCAGTACTTC.

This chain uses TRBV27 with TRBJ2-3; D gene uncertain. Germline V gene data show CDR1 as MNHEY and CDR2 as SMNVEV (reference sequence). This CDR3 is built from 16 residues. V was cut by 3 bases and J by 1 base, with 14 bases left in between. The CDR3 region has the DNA TGTGCCAGCAGTTTCTCGAGCATCGTGGGCACAGATACGCAGTATTTT. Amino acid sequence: CASSFSSIVGTDTQYF.

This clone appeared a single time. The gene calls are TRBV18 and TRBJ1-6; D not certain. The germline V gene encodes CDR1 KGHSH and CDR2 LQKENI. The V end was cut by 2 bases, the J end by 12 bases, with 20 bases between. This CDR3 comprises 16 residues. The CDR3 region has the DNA TGTGCCAGCTCACCAAGTCCGGGAACCACAGTGCGACCCCTCCACTTT. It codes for CASSPSPGTTVRPLHF.

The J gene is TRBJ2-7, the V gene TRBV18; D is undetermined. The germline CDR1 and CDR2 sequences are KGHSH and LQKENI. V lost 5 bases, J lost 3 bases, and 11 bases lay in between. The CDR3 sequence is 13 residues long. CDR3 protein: CASSSETGYEQYF. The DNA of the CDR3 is TGTGCCAGCTCATCGGAGACTGGCTACGAGCAGTACTTC.

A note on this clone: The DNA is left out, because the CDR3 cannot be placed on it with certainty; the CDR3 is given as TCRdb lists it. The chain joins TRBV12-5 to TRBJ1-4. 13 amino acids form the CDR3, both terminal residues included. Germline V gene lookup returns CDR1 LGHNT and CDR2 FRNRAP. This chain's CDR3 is CASGFGEGGELFF.

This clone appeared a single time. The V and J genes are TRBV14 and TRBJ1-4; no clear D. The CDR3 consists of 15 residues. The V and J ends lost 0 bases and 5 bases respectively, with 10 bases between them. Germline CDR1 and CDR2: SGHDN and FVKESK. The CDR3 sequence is CASSQDNRANEKLFF. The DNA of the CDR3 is TGTGCCAGCAGCCAAGACAACAGAGCAAATGAAAAACTGTTTTTT.

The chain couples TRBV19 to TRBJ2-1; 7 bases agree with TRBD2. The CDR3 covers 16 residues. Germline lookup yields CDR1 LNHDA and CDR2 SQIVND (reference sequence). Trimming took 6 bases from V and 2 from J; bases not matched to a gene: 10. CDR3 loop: CASSPWSGAPYNEQFF. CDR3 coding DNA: TGTGCCAGTAGCCCTTGGAGCGGGGCGCCCTACAATGAGCAGTTCTTC.

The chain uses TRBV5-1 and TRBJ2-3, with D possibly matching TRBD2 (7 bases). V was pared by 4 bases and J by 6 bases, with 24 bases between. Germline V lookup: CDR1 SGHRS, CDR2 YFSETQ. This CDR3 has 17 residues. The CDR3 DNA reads TGCGCCAGCAGCCCCCGGCGGGGGCAGCTGGGAGGGGATACGCAGTATTTT. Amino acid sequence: CASSPRRGQLGGDTQYF.

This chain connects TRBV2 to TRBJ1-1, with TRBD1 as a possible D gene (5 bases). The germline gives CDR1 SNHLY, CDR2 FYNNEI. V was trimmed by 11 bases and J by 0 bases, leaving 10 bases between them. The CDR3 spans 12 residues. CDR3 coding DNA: TGTGCCGGGGTGACAGTGAACACTGAAGCTTTCTTT. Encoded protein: CAGVTVNTEAFF.

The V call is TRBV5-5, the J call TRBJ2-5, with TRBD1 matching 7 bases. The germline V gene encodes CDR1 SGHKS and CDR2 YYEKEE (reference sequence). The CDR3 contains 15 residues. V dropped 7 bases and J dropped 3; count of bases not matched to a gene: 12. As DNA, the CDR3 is TGTGCCAGCCGTCCGACAGGGACGAGGGAAGAGACCCAGTACTTC. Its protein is CASRPTGTREETQYF.

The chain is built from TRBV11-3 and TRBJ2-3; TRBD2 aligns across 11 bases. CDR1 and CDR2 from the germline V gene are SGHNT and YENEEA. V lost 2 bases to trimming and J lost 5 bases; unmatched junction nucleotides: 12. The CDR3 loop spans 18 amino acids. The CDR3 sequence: CASSLKLGSGGALDTQYF. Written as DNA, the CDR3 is TGTGCCAGCAGCTTAAAGCTCGGTAGCGGGGGGGCTTTAGATACGCAGTATTTT.

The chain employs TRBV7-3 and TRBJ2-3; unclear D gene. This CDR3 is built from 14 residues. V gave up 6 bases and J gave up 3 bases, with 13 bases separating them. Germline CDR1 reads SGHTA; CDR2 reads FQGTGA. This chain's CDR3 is CASSLHEATDTQYF. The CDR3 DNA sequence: TGTGCCAGCAGTCTCCACGAGGCGACAGATACGCAGTATTTT.

The CDR3 DNA follows: TGTGCCAGCAGCTTAGTACAGGGGGCCTACGAGCAGTACTTC. This codes for CASSLVQGAYEQYF. This rearrangement joins TRBV7-2 to TRBJ2-7; 8 nucleotides match TRBD1. Germline V lookup: CDR1 SGHTA, CDR2 FQGNSA. The ends lost 1 base at V and 2 bases at J; junction bases unmatched: 1. CDR3 length equals 14 residues.